The next 15 T cell receptor beta chains were all read from a single sample in a study of shared clonotypes between healthy human individuals. This table comes from immunoSEQ multiplex PCR, and its TCRdb copy is limited to in-frame clones, with some not included. The sample includes 950,000 to 1,100,000 clones, about 84% of them seen just once. The specimen sequenced was memory CD4+ T cells from PBMCs. The subset denotes: CD45RA-negative fraction. These receptors all come from a man aged 18 to 29 in good health. Some clones in this sample may be carry-over from other donors' samples.

J is TRBJ1-5 and V is TRBV28, with 12 nucleotides matching TRBD1. V trimming: 5 bases; J trimming: 6 bases; junction bases outside the gene matches: 11. CDR3 size: 17 residues. Germline lookup yields CDR1 MDHEN and CDR2 SYDVKM. The DNA for the CDR3 is TGTGCCAGCAGTCCCCATGGGACAGGGGGCCGCGGTCAGCCCCAGCATTTT. Its protein is CASSPHGTGGRGQPQHF.

The genes are TRBV2 and TRBJ2-2; 8 bases agree with TRBD2. Germline values: CDR1 SNHLY, CDR2 FYNNEI. This CDR3 comprises 15 residues. J lost 5 bases, V lost 1 base, and 3 bases had no gene match. The CDR3 is CASSEVAGQTGELFF. The CDR3 region has the DNA TGTGCCAGCAGTGAAGTAGCGGGGCAGACCGGGGAGCTGTTTTTT.

The chain links TRBV4-3 to TRBJ2-7; 10 nucleotides agree with TRBD1. After removal of 0 bases from V and 3 bases from J, the junction contained 2 bases not matched to a gene. Germline V gene lookup returns CDR1 LGHNA and CDR2 YSLEER. This CDR3 contains 15 residues. As DNA, the CDR3 is TGCGCCAGCAGCCAAGACGGGACAGGGGACTACGAGCAGTACTTC. Its translation: CASSQDGTGDYEQYF.

V gene TRBV4-1 combines with J gene TRBJ2-3; D may be TRBD2 (6 bases). With 4 bases removed from V and 6 bases from J, the gap between germline ends came to 14 bases. This CDR3 region has 14 residues. Germline V gene lookup returns CDR1 MGHRA and CDR2 YSYEKL. The CDR3 region is CASSLAAWRDTQYF. CDR3 DNA: TGCGCCAGCAGCCTAGCGGCCTGGAGGGATACGCAGTATTTT.

The V call is TRBV28, the J call TRBJ1-1; D is uncertain. The germline CDR1 and CDR2 sequences are MDHEN and SYDVKM. This CDR3 region has 12 residues. V was cut by 1 base and J by 11 bases, with 11 bases left in between. CDR3 nucleotide sequence: TGTGCCAGCAGTTTATCCCTTCCCGGGGCTTTCTTT. Its protein product is CASSLSLPGAFF. The whole variable domain, filled in from reference TRBV28 and TRBJ1-1, reads DVKVTQSSRYLVKRTGEKVFLECVQDMDHENMFWYRQDPGLGLRLIYFSYDVKMKEKGDIPEGYSVSREKKERFSLILESASTNQTSMYLCASSLSLPGAFFGQGTRLTVV.

This clone turned up a few times. The chain links TRBV21-1 to TRBJ1-2. TRBV21-1 is described as a pseudogene. This CDR3 region has 10 residues. The CDR3 is CASSKRGYTF. The CDR3 region has the DNA TGTGCCAGCAGCAAACGTGGCTACACCTTC.

This rearrangement joins TRBV5-1 to TRBJ1-1; D unclear. There are 13 residues in the CDR3. Trimming left V 4 bases short and J 4 bases short, with 11 bases between. Looked up from germline, CDR1 is SGHRS and CDR2 is YFSETQ. CDR3 in DNA: TGCGCCAGCAGCCCGAGGTTGGGCACTGAAGCTTTCTTT. This gives the protein CASSPRLGTEAFF.

This clone was seen many times. This chain links TRBV27 with TRBJ2-5; D is uncertain. The germline gives CDR1 MNHEY, CDR2 SMNVEV (reference sequence). The CDR3 covers 15 residues. V lost 3 bases and J lost 4, with 15 bases in between. CDR3 DNA sequence: TGTGCCAGCAGTTTTTACGTGGGCAGGACAGAGACCCAGTACTTC. It is translated as CASSFYVGRTETQYF.

The rearrangement uses TRBV30 and TRBJ1-1; the D gene is possibly TRBD1 (6 bases). Between the trimmed V and J ends, which lost 2 bases and 3 bases, there was a span of 16 bases. The CDR3 consists of 15 residues. Germline CDR1 and CDR2: GTSNPN and SVGIG (reference sequence). CDR3: CAWSPDRSGYTEAFF. CDR3 nucleotides: TGTGCCTGGAGTCCCGACAGGTCCGGGTACACTGAAGCTTTCTTT.

The rearrangement joins TRBV5-1 to TRBJ1-1; possible D gene TRBD1, 5 bases. Between the trimmed V and J ends, which lost 2 bases and 1 base, there was a span of 18 bases. The CDR3 is made up of 17 amino acids. Germline V gene data show CDR1 as SGHRS and CDR2 as YFSETQ. CDR3: CASSLETAIKGNTEAFF. CDR3 nucleotides: TGCGCCAGCAGCTTAGAGACAGCAATAAAGGGGAACACTGAAGCTTTCTTT. Filled out from reference TRBV5-1 and TRBJ1-1, the complete variable domain reads KAGVTQTPRYLIKTRGQQVTLSCSPISGHRSVSWYQQTPGQGLQFLFEYFSETQRNKGNFPGRFSGRQFSNSRSEMNVSTLELGDSALYLCASSLETAIKGNTEAFFGQGTRLTVV.

This clone came up once. The CDR3 region is CASRPFWDRGQHTQYF. CDR3 bases: TGTGCCAGCAGGCCGTTCTGGGACAGGGGGCAACATACGCAGTATTTT. V usage is TRBV28 and J usage is TRBJ2-3, with 12 nucleotides matching TRBD1. CDR3 length: 16 residues. The ends lost 6 bases at V and 7 bases at J; junction bases unmatched: 11. Germline CDR1 is MDHEN and CDR2 is SYDVKM. Full variable domain (rest looked up from reference TRBV28 and TRBJ2-3): DVKVTQSSRYLVKRTGEKVFLECVQDMDHENMFWYRQDPGLGLRLIYFSYDVKMKEKGDIPEGYSVSREKKERFSLILESASTNQTSMYLCASRPFWDRGQHTQYFGPGTRLTVL.

Worth noting for this clone: The same CDR3 also results from other DNA sequences found in this sample. The genes are TRBV7-3 and TRBJ2-1; 10 nucleotides align to TRBD2. The CDR3 runs to 15 residues. The J segment lost 5 bases and the V segment lost 1 base, leaving 2 bases of the junction unmatched. Germline CDR1 reads SGHTA; CDR2 reads FQGTGA. The DNA of the CDR3 is TGTGCCAGCAGCTTAAGGCTAGCGGGAGACAATGAGCAGTTCTTC. Its translation: CASSLRLAGDNEQFF. Variable domain in full (rest from reference TRBV7-3 and TRBJ2-1): GAGVSQTPSNKVTEKGKYVELRCDPISGHTALYWYRQSLGQGPEFLIYFQGTGAADDSGLPNDRFFAVRPEGSVSTLKIQRTERGDSAVYLCASSLRLAGDNEQFFGPGTRLTVL.

This sequence joins TRBV27 and TRBJ2-1, with a possible D match to TRBD1 (5 bases). Trimming stripped 6 bases from V and 0 bases from J, with 15 bases between. The CDR3 has 16 amino acids. Germline loops: CDR1 MNHEY, CDR2 SMNVEV (reference sequence). The CDR3 reads CASSLYRPPSYNEQFF. Written as DNA, the CDR3 is TGTGCCAGCAGCTTGTACAGGCCGCCCTCCTACAATGAGCAGTTCTTC.

The chain has TRBV4-3 and TRBJ2-2; a weak D match, TRBD2 (5 bases). Trimming stripped 0 bases from V and 7 bases from J, with 12 bases between. The CDR3 length is 15 residues. CDR1 LGHNA and CDR2 YSLEER come from the germline V gene. CDR3 protein: CASSQDLASFGELFF. Written as DNA, the CDR3 is TGCGCCAGCAGCCAAGATCTGGCTAGCTTCGGGGAGCTGTTTTTT.

This clone was counted many times. The same CDR3 also results from other DNA sequences found in this sample. The chain recombines TRBV5-6 with TRBJ2-3; 7 positions agree with TRBD1. V lost 2 bases to trimming and J lost 4 bases; unmatched junction nucleotides: 4. The CDR3 extends over 14 amino acids. In germline, CDR1 is SGHDT, CDR2 YYEEEE. CDR3 sequence (DNA): TGTGCCAGCAGCTTTGACAGGGCCGCAGATACGCAGTATTTT. This sequence encodes CASSFDRAADTQYF.